Following are 15 T cell receptor beta chains from one sample sequenced in a study of cytomegalovirus exposure and HLA in healthy donors. Amplification used 60 Vbeta primers and 13 Jbeta primers. Profiled with immunoSEQ multiplex PCR; TCRdb holds only in-frame clones, not every one. The table lists 200,000 to 250,000 clones, 75% to 85% of them singletons. Specimen: PBMCs. The origin of the receptors is a woman aged 55-70 years in good health and CMV-seropositive.

The chain combines TRBV28 with TRBJ1-2, with a tentative D call TRBD1 (6 bases). The CDR3 has 14 amino acids. From germline, CDR1 is MDHEN and CDR2 SYDVKM. The V end lost 2 bases, the J end lost 7 bases, and 14 bases lay between the germline ends. The DNA of the CDR3 is TGTGCCAGCAGTTTAGGGAGCGGGGGCCGTGGCTACACCTTC. Its translation is CASSLGSGGRGYTF.

V gene TRBV6-1 combines with J gene TRBJ2-7, with 7 nucleotides matching TRBD1. Germline CDR1 reads MNHNS; CDR2 reads SASEGT. This CDR3 is 11 amino acids long. V lost 6 bases and J lost 12; bases outside the gene matches: 8. The CDR3 sequence is CASRIGTDLYF. The CDR3 DNA reads as TGTGCCAGCAGGATTGGGACAGACCTGTACTTC.

The chain couples TRBV18 to TRBJ1-6, with TRBD1 matching over 10 bases. The length of the CDR3 is 15 residues. In germline, CDR1 is KGHSH, CDR2 LQKENI. The V and J ends lost 4 bases and 7 bases, in that order; junction bases with no gene match: 4. The CDR3 loop is CASSLGQGSNSPLHF. DNA of the CDR3: TGTGCCAGCTCACTGGGACAGGGGTCCAATTCACCCCTCCACTTT.

The V and J genes are TRBV5-4 and TRBJ1-3; no reliable D call. Germline CDR1 SGHNT, CDR2 YYREEE (reference sequence). The V and J ends lost 3 bases and 0 bases respectively, with 13 bases between them. The CDR3 contains 16 residues. In DNA form, the CDR3 reads TGTGCCAGCAGCTCGAGAGGATCGAGCTCTGGAAACACCATATATTTT. Protein: CASSSRGSSSGNTIYF.

The rearrangement joins TRBV7-2 to TRBJ2-1, with a weak D call TRBD2 (5 bases). The V end was cut by 3 bases, the J end by 3 bases, with 12 bases between. CDR3 length: 15 residues. Germline loops: CDR1 SGHTA, CDR2 FQGNSA. The CDR3 DNA reads TGTGCCAGCAGCTTGAGCGGCCCAAGCTACAATGAGCAGTTCTTC. Protein: CASSLSGPSYNEQFF.

This clone was observed a single time. The chain has TRBV27 and TRBJ2-7; 9 positions agree with TRBD1. The CDR3 length is 15 residues. CDR1 and CDR2 (germline): MNHEY, SMNVEV (reference sequence). V gave up 3 bases and J gave up 2 bases; unmatched junction bases: 5. CDR3 residues: CASSFGDRVPYEQYF. The DNA for the CDR3 is TGTGCCAGCAGTTTCGGGGACAGGGTTCCCTACGAGCAGTACTTC.

CDR3 nucleotide sequence: TGTGCCAGTAGCGGATTCGGGACAGGGGGCGAGCCTAACTATGGCTACACCTTC. The encoded protein is CASSGFGTGGEPNYGYTF. The chain combines TRBV19 with TRBJ1-2; 12 bases are shared with TRBD1. CDR1 is LNHDA and CDR2 is SQIVND in the germline V gene (reference sequence). The CDR3 is 18 residues long. The J segment lost 0 bases and the V segment lost 6 bases, leaving 11 bases of the junction unmatched.

The chain carries TRBV7-9 and TRBJ2-1, with TRBD1 matching over 9 bases. This CDR3 comprises 17 residues. V trimming: 6 bases; J trimming: 1 base; junction bases outside the gene matches: 10. CDR1 and CDR2 (germline): SEHNR, FQNEAQ (reference sequence). In DNA, the CDR3 is TGTGCCAGCAGTCGCACTACAGGGGGCCGGTCCTACAATGAGCAGTTCTTC. Translated, it gives CASSRTTGGRSYNEQFF. Full variable domain (rest looked up from reference TRBV7-9 and TRBJ2-1): DTGVSQNPRHKITKRGQNVTFRCDPISEHNRLYWYRQTLGQGPEFLTYFQNEAQLEKSRLLSDRFSAERPKGSFSTLEIQRTEQGDSAMYLCASSRTTGGRSYNEQFFGPGTRLTVL.

The V gene is TRBV30, the J gene TRBJ1-2; D is undetermined. The CDR3 totals 11 residues. Germline loops: CDR1 GTSNPN, CDR2 SVGIG (reference sequence). V gave up 8 bases and J gave up 8 bases, with 15 bases separating them. CDR3 nucleotide sequence: TGTGCCACAGAGGAGGGAGGGGGCTACACCTTC. Translation gives CATEEGGGYTF.

V usage is TRBV5-1 and J usage is TRBJ2-7; D perhaps matches TRBD1 (5 bases). Trimming stripped 0 bases from V and 7 bases from J, with 17 bases between. The CDR3 is 15 residues long. Germline-derived CDR1 and CDR2 are SGHRS and YFSETQ. The CDR3 region is CASSLVGPPQGEQYF. The CDR3 DNA reads as TGCGCCAGCAGCTTGGTGGGGCCGCCCCAAGGGGAGCAGTACTTC.

V gene TRBV5-6 combines with J gene TRBJ2-1, with D possibly being TRBD2 (7 bases). This CDR3 comprises 18 residues. The germline V gene encodes CDR1 SGHDT and CDR2 YYEEEE. The V gene lost 0 bases and the J gene lost 4 bases, with 20 bases spanning the gap. The CDR3 loop reads CASSLGDWAGDKYNEQFF. Written as DNA, the CDR3 is TGTGCCAGCAGCTTGGGGGATTGGGCGGGGGACAAGTACAATGAGCAGTTCTTC. Variable domain in full (rest from reference TRBV5-6 and TRBJ2-1): DAGVTQSPTHLIKTRGQQVTLRCSPKSGHDTVSWYQQALGQGPQFIFQYYEEEERQRGNFPDRFSGHQFPNYSSELNVNALLLGDSALYLCASSLGDWAGDKYNEQFFGPGTRLTVL.

The genes are TRBV13 and TRBJ2-5; 10 bases are shared with TRBD2. The length of the CDR3 is 14 residues. With V trimmed by 5 bases and J by 4 bases, 4 bases remained unmatched. Germline CDR1 and CDR2: PRHDT and FYEKMQ (reference sequence). In DNA, the CDR3 is TGTGCCAGCAGCCCCCGACTAGCGGGAGAGACCCAGTACTTC. Protein sequence: CASSPRLAGETQYF.

V is TRBV19 and J is TRBJ1-1, with 8 bases matching TRBD1. Germline values: CDR1 LNHDA, CDR2 SQIVND (reference sequence). J gave up 5 bases and V 3 bases, and 2 bases lay outside the gene matches. CDR3 length: 13 amino acids. The CDR3 sequence is CASSIQGATEAFF. The CDR3 DNA follows: TGTGCCAGTAGTATCCAGGGGGCGACTGAAGCTTTCTTT.

This chain uses TRBV9 with TRBJ1-2; 7 bases line up with TRBD1. This CDR3 has 15 amino acids. V shed 2 bases and J 0 bases; nucleotides not matched to a gene: 4. Germline-derived CDR1 and CDR2 are SGDLS and YYNGEE. CDR3 sequence reads: CASSVQGTANYGYTF. As DNA, the CDR3 is TGTGCCAGCAGCGTTCAAGGGACAGCTAACTATGGCTACACCTTC.

The chain carries TRBV5-1 and TRBJ2-5; 8 bases fit TRBD2. CDR1 is SGHRS and CDR2 is YFSETQ in the germline V gene. The CDR3 spans 14 residues. Losses at the gene ends were 0 bases for V and 3 bases for J; bases not matched to a gene: 1. The DNA for the CDR3 is TGCGCCAGCAGCTTGGCACTAGCGGAAGAGACCCAGTACTTC. As protein: CASSLALAEETQYF. Together with reference TRBV5-1 and TRBJ2-5, the CDR3 gives the full variable domain: KAGVTQTPRYLIKTRGQQVTLSCSPISGHRSVSWYQQTPGQGLQFLFEYFSETQRNKGNFPGRFSGRQFSNSRSEMNVSTLELGDSALYLCASSLALAEETQYFGPGTRLLVL.